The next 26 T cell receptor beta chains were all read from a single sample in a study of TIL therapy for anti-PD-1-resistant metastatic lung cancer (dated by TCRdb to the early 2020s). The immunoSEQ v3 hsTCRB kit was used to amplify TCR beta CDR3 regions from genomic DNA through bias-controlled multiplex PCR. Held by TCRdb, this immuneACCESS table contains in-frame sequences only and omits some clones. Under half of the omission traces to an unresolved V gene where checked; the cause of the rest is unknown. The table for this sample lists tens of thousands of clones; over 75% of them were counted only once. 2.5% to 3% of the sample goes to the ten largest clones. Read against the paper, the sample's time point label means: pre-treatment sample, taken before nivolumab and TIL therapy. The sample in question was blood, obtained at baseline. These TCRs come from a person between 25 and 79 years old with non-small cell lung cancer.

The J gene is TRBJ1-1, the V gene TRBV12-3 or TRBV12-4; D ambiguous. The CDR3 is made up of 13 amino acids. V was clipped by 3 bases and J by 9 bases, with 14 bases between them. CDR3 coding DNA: TGTGCCAGCAGTTTCGAGGTCGCCAGGAAAGCTTTCTTT. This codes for CASSFEVARKAFF.

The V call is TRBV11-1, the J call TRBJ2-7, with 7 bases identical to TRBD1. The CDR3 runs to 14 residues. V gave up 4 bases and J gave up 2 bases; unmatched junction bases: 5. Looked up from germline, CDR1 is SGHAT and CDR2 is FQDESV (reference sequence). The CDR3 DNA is TGTGCCAGCAGCTCTCAACAGGGGCCCTACGAGCAGTACTTC. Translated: CASSSQQGPYEQYF.

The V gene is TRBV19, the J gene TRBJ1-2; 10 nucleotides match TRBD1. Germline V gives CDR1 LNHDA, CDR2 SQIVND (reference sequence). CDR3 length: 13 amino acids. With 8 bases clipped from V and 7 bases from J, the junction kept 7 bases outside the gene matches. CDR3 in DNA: TGTGCCAGTGGTCCCGGGACAGGGGCTGGCTACACCTTC. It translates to CASGPGTGAGYTF.

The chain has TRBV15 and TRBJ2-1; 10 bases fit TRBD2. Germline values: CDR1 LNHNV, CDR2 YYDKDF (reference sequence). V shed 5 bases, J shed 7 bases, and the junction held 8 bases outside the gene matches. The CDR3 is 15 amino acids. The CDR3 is CATSYSASGGNEQFF. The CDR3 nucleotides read TGTGCCACCAGCTATTCGGCTAGCGGGGGTAATGAGCAGTTCTTC.

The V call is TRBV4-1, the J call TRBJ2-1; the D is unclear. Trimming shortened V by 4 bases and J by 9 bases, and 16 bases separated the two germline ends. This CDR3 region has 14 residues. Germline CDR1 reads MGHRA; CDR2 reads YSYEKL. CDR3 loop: CASSPQVHIFEQFF. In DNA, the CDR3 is TGCGCCAGCAGCCCTCAGGTCCACATCTTTGAGCAGTTCTTC.

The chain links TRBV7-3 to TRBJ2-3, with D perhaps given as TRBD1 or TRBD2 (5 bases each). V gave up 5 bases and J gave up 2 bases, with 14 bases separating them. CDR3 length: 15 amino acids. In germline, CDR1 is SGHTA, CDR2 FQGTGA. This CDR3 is CASSRRGDVTDTQYF. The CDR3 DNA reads TGTGCCAGCAGCCGCAGAGGGGACGTCACAGATACGCAGTATTTT.

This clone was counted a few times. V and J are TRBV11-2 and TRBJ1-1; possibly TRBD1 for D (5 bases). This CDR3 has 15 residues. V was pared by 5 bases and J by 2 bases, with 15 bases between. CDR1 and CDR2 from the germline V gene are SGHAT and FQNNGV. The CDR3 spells CASSHNPGTNTEAFF. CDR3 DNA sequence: TGTGCCAGCAGCCATAATCCAGGGACCAACACTGAAGCTTTCTTT.

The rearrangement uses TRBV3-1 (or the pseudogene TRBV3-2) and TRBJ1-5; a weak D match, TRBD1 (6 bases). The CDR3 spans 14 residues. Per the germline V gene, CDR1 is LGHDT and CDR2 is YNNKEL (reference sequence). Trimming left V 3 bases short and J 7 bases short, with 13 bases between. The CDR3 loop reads CASSQTGQAQPQHF. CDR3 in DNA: TGTGCCAGCAGCCAGACAGGTCAGGCGCAGCCCCAGCATTTT.

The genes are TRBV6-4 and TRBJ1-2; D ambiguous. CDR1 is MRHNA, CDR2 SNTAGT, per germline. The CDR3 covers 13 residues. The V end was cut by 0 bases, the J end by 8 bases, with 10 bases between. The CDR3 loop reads CASSDSGGSGYTF. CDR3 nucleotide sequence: TGTGCCAGCAGTGACTCTGGAGGGAGCGGCTACACCTTC.

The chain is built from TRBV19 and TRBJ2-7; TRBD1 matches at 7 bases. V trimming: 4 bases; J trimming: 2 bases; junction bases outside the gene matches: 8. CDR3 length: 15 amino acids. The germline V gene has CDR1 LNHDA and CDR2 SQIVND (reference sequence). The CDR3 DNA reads TGTGCCAGTAGTACGCGGCGGACAGGAGCCTACGAGCAGTACTTC. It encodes CASSTRRTGAYEQYF.

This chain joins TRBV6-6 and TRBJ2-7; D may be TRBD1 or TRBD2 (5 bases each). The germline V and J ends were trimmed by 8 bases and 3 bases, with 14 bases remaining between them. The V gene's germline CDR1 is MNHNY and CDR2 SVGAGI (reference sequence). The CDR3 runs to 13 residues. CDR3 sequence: CASSGTGLYEQYF. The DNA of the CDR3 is TGTGCCAGCTCCGGGACGGGCCTCTACGAGCAGTACTTC.

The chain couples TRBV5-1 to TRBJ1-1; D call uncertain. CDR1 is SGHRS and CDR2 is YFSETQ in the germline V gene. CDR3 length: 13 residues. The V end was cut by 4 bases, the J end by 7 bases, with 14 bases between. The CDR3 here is CASSPRVADEAFF. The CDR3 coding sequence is TGCGCCAGCAGCCCCCGGGTGGCGGATGAAGCTTTCTTT.

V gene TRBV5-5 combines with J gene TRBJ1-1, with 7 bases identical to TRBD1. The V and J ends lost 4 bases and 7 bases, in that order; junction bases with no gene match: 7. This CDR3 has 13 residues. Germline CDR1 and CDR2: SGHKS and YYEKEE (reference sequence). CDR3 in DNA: TGTGCCAGCAGCATCCGGGACAGCCATGAAGCTTTCTTT. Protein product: CASSIRDSHEAFF.

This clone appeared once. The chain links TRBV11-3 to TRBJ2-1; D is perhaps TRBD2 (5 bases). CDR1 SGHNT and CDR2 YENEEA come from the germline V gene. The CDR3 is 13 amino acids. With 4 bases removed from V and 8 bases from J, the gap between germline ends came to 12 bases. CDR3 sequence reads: CASSWESSYEQFF. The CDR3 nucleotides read TGTGCCAGCAGCTGGGAGAGTAGCTATGAGCAGTTCTTC.

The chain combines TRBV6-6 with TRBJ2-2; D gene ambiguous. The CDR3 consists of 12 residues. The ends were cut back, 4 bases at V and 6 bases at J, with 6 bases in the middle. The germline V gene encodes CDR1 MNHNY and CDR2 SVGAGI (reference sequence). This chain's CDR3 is CASSSEAGELFF. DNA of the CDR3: TGTGCCAGCAGTTCAGAGGCCGGGGAGCTGTTTTTT.

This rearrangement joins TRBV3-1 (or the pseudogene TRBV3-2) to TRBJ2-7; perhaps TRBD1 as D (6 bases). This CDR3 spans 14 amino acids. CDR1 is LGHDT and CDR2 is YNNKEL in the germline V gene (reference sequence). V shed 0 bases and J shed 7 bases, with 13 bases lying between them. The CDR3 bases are TGTGCCAGCAGCCAAGACAACACAGGGTTTGAGCAGTACTTC. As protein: CASSQDNTGFEQYF.

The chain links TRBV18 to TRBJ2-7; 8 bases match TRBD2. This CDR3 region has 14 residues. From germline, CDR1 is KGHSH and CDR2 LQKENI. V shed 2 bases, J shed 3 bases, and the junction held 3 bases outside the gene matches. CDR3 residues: CASSPSGGNYEQYF. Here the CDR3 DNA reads TGTGCCAGCTCACCAAGCGGGGGAAACTACGAGCAGTACTTC.

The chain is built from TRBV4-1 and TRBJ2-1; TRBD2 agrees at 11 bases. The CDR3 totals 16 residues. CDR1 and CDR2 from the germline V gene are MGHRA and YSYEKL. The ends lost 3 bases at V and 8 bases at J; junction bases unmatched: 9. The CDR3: CASSQVLAGDWDEQFF. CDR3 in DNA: TGCGCCAGCAGCCAGGTACTAGCGGGGGATTGGGATGAGCAGTTCTTC.

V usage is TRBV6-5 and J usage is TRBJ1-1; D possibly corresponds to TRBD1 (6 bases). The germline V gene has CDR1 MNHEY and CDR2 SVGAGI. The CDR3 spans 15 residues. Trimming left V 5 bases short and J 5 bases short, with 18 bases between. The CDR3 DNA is TGTGCCAGCAGTCCGGGGGCAGGGGATTATACTGAAGCTTTCTTT. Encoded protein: CASSPGAGDYTEAFF.

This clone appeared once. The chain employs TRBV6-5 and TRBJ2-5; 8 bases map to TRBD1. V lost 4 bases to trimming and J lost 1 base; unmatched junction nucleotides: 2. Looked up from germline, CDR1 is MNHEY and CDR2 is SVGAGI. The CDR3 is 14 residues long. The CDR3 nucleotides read TGTGCCAGCAGTTTCGGGACAGGCCAAGAGACCCAGTACTTC. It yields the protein CASSFGTGQETQYF.

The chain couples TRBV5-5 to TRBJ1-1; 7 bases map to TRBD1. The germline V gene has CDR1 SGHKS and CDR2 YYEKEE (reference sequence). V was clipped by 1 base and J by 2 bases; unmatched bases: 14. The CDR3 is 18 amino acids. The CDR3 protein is CASSLFLSARGSNTEAFF. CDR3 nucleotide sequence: TGTGCCAGCAGCTTGTTCCTCAGTGCCAGGGGGTCAAACACTGAAGCTTTCTTT. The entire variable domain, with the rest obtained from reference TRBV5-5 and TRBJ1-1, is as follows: DAGVTQSPTHLIKTRGQQVTLRCSPISGHKSVSWYQQVLGQGPQFIFQYYEKEERGRGNFPDRFSARQFPNYSSELNVNALLLGDSALYLCASSLFLSARGSNTEAFFGQGTRLTVV.

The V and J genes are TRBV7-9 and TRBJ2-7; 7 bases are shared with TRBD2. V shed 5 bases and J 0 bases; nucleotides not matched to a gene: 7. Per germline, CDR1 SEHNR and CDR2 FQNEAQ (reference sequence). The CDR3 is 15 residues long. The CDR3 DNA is TGTGCCAGCAGCAATCGTAGCGGGTCCTCCTACGAGCAGTACTTC. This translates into CASSNRSGSSYEQYF.

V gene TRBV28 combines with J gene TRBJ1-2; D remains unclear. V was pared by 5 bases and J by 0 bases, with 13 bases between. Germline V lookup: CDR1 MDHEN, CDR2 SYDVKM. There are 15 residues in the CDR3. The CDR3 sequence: CASSTRGLANYGYTF. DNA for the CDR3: TGTGCCAGCAGTACCCGTGGGCTCGCTAACTATGGCTACACCTTC.

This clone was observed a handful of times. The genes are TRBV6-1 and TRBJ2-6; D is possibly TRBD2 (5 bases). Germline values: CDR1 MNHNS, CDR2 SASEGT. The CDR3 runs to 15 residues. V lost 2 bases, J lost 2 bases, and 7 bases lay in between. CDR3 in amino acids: CASSETGTGANVLTF. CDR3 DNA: TGTGCCAGCAGTGAAACGGGGACTGGGGCCAACGTCCTGACTTTC.

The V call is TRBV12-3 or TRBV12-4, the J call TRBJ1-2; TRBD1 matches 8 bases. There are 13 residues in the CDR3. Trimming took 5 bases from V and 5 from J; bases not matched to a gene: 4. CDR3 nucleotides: TGTGCCAGCAGTAGCAGGGGGCGGTATGGCTACACCTTC. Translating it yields CASSSRGRYGYTF.

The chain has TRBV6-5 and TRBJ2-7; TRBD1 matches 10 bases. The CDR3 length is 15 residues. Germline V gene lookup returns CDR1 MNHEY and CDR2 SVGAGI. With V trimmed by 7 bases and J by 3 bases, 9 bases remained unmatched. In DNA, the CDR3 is TGTGCCAGCACCACCGGTCGGGACAGGGGCTACGAGCAGTACTTC. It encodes CASTTGRDRGYEQYF.